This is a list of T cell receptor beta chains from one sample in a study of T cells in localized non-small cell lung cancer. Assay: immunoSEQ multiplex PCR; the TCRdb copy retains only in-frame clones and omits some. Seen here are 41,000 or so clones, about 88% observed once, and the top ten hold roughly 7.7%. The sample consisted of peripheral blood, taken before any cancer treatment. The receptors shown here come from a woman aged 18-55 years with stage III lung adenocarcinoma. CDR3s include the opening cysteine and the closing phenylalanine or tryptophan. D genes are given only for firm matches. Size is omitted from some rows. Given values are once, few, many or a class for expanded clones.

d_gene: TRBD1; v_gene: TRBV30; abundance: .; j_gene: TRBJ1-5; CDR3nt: TGTGCCTGGAACGGCAGGGGGGAAGGGCCCCAGCATTTT; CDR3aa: CAWNGRGEGPQHF
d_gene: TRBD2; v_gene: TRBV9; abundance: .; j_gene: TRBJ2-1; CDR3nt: TGTGCCAGCAGCGGAGCGGGGGGCTCCTACAATGAGCAGTTCTTC; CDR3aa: CASSGAGGSYNEQFF
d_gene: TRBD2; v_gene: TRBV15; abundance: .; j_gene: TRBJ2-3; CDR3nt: TGTGCCACCAGCAGACGAGCGGGGGGCCTCACAGATACGCAGTATTTT; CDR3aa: CATSRRAGGLTDTQYF
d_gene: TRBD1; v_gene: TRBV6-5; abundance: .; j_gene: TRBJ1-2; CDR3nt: TGTGCCAGCAACCCAGGGGGCGGCTATGGCTACACCTTC; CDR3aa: CASNPGGGYGYTF
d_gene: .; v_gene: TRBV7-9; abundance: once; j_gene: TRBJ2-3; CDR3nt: TGTGCCAGCAGGCGCGACCACACAGATACGCAGTATTTT; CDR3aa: CASRRDHTDTQYF
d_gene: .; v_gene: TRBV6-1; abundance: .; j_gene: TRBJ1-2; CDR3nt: TGTGCCAGCAGTAAAGGACAGCCCCCCAACTATGGCTACACCTTC; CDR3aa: CASSKGQPPNYGYTF
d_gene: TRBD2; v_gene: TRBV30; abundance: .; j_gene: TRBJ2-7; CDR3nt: TGTGCCTGGAGATTGGCTAGCGGGGGCTACGAGCAGTACTTC; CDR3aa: CAWRLASGGYEQYF
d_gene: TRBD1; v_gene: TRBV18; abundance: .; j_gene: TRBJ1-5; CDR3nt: TGTGCCAGCTCACCTGCAGGGGGTGGGGATCAGCCCCAGCATTTT; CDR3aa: CASSPAGGGDQPQHF
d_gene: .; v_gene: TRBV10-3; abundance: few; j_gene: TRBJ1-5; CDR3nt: TGTGCCATCAGTTTGTATAGCAATCAGCCCCAGCATTTT; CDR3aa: CAISLYSNQPQHF
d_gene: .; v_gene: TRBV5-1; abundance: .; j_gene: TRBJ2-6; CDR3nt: TGCGCCAGCAGCTTGGCCGACGCTGTCTCTGGGGCCAACGTCCTGACTTTC; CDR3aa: CASSLADAVSGANVLTF
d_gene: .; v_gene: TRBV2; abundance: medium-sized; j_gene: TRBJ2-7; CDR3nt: TGTGCCAGCAGTGAATCTGACCTCTCCTACGAGCAGTACTTC; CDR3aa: CASSESDLSYEQYF
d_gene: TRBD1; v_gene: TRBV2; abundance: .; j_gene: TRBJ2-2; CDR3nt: TGTGCCAGCAGGTGGCAGGGGGCTGAGACCGGGGAGCTGTTTTTT; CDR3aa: CASRWQGAETGELFF
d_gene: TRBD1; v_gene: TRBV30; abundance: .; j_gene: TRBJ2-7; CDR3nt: TGTGCCTGGATCCCTCGGGACAGGGGTGGCGAGCAGTACTTC; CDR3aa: CAWIPRDRGGEQYF
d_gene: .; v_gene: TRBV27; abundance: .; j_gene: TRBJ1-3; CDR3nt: TGTGCCAGCAGTTGGGGCCGAGGAAACACCATATATTTT; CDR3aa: CASSWGRGNTIYF
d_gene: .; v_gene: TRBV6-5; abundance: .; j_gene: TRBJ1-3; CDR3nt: TGTGCCAGCAGGCCTACCGCCCGCACTGGAAACACCATATATTTT; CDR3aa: CASRPTARTGNTIYF
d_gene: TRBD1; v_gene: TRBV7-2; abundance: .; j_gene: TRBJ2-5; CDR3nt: TGTGCCAGCAGCTTAGGAACAGGGGGTACAAAAGAGACCCAGTACTTC; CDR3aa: CASSLGTGGTKETQYF
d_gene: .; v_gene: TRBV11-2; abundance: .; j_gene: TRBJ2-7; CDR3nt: TGTGCCAGCAGCTCCCACTACGAGCAGTACTTC; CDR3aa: CASSSHYEQYF
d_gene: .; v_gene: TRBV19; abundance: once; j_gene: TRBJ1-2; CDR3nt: TGTGCCGCTCGGGAGGGGGGGCGAGGCTACACCTTC; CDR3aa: CAAREGGRGYTF
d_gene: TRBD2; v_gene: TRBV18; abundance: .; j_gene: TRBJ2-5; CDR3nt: TGTGCCAGCTCACCCGGGGGGGAAGAGACCCAGTACTTC; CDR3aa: CASSPGGEETQYF
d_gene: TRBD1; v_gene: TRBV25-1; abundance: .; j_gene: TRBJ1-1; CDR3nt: TGTGCCAGCAGTGTAGGGACAGGGGGCACTGAAGCTTTCTTT; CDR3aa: CASSVGTGGTEAFF
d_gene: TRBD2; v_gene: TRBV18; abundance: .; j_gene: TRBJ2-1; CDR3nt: TGTGCCAGCTCACCACCGGGCGGGGGGCCCGGCAATGAGCAGTTCTTC; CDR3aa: CASSPPGGGPGNEQFF
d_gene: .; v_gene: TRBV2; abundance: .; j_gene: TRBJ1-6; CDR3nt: TGTGCCAGCAGGGGGGACTCCCTTGGTTCACCCCTCCACTTT; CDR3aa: CASRGDSLGSPLHF
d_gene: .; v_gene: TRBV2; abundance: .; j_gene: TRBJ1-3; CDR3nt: TGTGCCAGCATGGACGGATTATCTGGAAACACCATATATTTT; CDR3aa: CASMDGLSGNTIYF
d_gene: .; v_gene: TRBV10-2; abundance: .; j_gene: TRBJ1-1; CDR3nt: TGCGCCAGCACCCCACGAGACACTGAAGCTTTCTTT; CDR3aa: CASTPRDTEAFF
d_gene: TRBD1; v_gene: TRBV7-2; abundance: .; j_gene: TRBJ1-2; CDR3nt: TGTGCCAGCACCCAGGACAGGGGGCCTGGCTATGGCTACACCTTC; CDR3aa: CASTQDRGPGYGYTF
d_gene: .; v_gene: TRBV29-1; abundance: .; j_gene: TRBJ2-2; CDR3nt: TGCAGCGTTGATCAGGGGTTCACCGGGGAGCTGTTTTTT; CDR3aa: CSVDQGFTGELFF
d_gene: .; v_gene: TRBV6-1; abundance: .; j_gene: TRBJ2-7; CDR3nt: TGTGCCAGCAGGGTTAGCTCCTACGAGCAGTACTTC; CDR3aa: CASRVSSYEQYF
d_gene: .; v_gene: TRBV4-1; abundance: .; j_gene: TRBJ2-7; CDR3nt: TGCGCCAGCAGCCTAAGTCGGATCTACGAGCAGTACTTC; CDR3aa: CASSLSRIYEQYF
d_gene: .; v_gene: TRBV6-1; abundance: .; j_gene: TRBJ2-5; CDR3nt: TGTGCCAGCAGTGAAGCGGGGGTGGGTGGGGAGACCCAGTACTTC; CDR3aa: CASSEAGVGGETQYF
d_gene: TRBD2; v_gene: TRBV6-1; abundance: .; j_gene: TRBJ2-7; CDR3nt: TGTGCCAGCAGTGGGACTAGCGGGGGCTACGAGCAGTACTTC; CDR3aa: CASSGTSGGYEQYF
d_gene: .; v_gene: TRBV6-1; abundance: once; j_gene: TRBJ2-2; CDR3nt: TGTGCCAGCAGCGACGGGCCGAACACCGGGGAGCTGTTTTTT; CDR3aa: CASSDGPNTGELFF
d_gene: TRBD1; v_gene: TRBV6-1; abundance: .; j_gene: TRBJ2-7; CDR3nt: TGTGCCAGCAGCGGCGACAGGGTCGGCTCCTACGAGCAGTACTTC; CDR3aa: CASSGDRVGSYEQYF
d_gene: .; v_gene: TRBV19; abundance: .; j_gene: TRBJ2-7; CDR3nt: TGTGCCAGTAGTATAGGGCGACTCTACGAGCAGTACTTC; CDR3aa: CASSIGRLYEQYF
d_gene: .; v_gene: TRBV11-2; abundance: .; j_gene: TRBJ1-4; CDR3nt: TGTGCCAGCAGCTTAGCGGGCCTTGGTGAAAAACTGTTTTTT; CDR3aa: CASSLAGLGEKLFF
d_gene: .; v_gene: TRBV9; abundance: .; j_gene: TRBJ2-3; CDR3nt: TGTGCCAGCAGCGTAGGTGTGGCCAGGACGGATACGCAGTATTTT; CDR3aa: CASSVGVARTDTQYF
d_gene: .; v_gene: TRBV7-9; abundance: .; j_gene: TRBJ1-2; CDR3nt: TGTGCCAGCAGCTTATCGGATGCTGGCTACACCTTC; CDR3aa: CASSLSDAGYTF
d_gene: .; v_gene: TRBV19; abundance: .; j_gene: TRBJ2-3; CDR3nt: TGTGCCAGTAGTATAACACAGGGAAGCACAGATACGCAGTATTTT; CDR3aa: CASSITQGSTDTQYF
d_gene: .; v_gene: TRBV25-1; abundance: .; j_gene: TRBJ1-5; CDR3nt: TGTGCCAGCAGTGACAGGGGCCAGCCCCAGCATTTT; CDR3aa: CASSDRGQPQHF
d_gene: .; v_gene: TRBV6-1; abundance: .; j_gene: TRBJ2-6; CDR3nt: TGTGCCAGCAGCCACGGGAAATCTGGGGCCAACGTCCTGACTTTC; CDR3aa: CASSHGKSGANVLTF
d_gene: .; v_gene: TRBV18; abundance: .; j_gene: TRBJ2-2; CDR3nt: TGTGCCAGCTCACCAGGGGCACAAATGAACACCGGGGAGCTGTTTTTT; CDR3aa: CASSPGAQMNTGELFF